Below are 29 T cell receptor beta chains sequenced from a single sample in a study of PD-1 blockade in classical Hodgkin lymphoma (dated by TCRdb to 2020 to 2021). Reading the label with the study, this specimen's time point is: cycle 4 day 1 (C4D1), after about 6 weeks of nivolumab. All trial patients had relapsed after autologous stem cell transplantation, with cohorts A, B and C differing in prior brentuximab vedotin exposure. Library preparation employed the immunoSEQ multiplex PCR assay. The source is immuneACCESS, and TCRdb retained only in-frame sequences with V and J called. Part of the clones is not carried over; for the studies checked, unresolved V genes explain less than half of this, and the remainder is unexplained. The sample table records around 53,000 clones; roughly 80% of these occur just once. More than 10% of the sample belongs to the ten largest clones. Source: peripheral blood mononuclear cells (PBMCs), taken before the fourth cycle of nivolumab. These receptors were taken from a human donor with classical Hodgkin lymphoma.

This chain connects TRBV6-1 to TRBJ2-7; 7 positions agree with TRBD2. J lost 1 base, V lost 10 bases, and 4 bases had no gene match. Looked up from germline, CDR1 is MNHNS and CDR2 is SASEGT. The CDR3 is 12 residues long. This chain's CDR3 is CATMGGSYEQYF. CDR3 in DNA: TGTGCCACCATGGGGGGGTCCTACGAGCAGTACTTC.

This chain uses TRBV28 with TRBJ1-4, with D hard to call. V dropped 4 bases and J dropped 0 bases, with 15 bases sitting between them. CDR1 and CDR2 (germline): MDHEN, SYDVKM. This CDR3 is 17 amino acids long. In nucleotides, the CDR3 is TGTGCCAGCAGTTCCCTTCTTTTGAGGGCAACTAATGAAAAACTGTTTTTT. Encoded protein: CASSSLLLRATNEKLFF.

The chain is built from TRBV19 and TRBJ2-7, with TRBD2 identical over 12 bases. The CDR3 totals 16 residues. V shed 4 bases, J shed 2 bases, and the junction held 6 bases outside the gene matches. Looked up from germline, CDR1 is LNHDA and CDR2 is SQIVND (reference sequence). CDR3 nucleotides: TGTGCCAGTAGTAGGAATAGACTAGCGGGAGCCTACGAGCAGTACTTC. Translating gives CASSRNRLAGAYEQYF.

The V gene is TRBV7-8, the J gene TRBJ1-1; TRBD1 aligns across 10 bases. Germline loops: CDR1 SGHVS, CDR2 FQNEAQ. J gave up 6 bases and V 3 bases, and 1 base lay outside the gene matches. The CDR3 spans 13 residues. The CDR3 region has the DNA TGTGCCAGCAGCTTCGGACAGGGGGCTGAAGCTTTCTTT. It specifies CASSFGQGAEAFF. Using reference TRBV7-8 and TRBJ1-1 for the parts outside the CDR3, the full variable domain is GAGVSQSPRYKVAKRGQDVALRCDPISGHVSLFWYQQALGQGPEFLTYFQNEAQLDKSGLPSDRFFAERPEGSVSTLKIQRTQQEDSAVYLCASSFGQGAEAFFGQGTRLTVV.

The chain is built from TRBV7-9 and TRBJ2-7, with 9 bases aligning to TRBD1. The germline gives CDR1 SEHNR, CDR2 FQNEAQ (reference sequence). The length of the CDR3 is 15 residues. After removal of 4 bases from V and 3 bases from J, the junction contained 7 bases not matched to a gene. CDR3 residues: CASSSIRGQGYEQYF. In DNA form, the CDR3 reads TGTGCCAGCAGCTCAATAAGGGGACAGGGCTACGAGCAGTACTTC.

This clone has a handful of counts. The V gene is TRBV9, the J gene TRBJ2-1; 10 bases agree with TRBD1. V gave up 3 bases and J gave up 1 base; unmatched junction bases: 10. Per the germline V gene, CDR1 is SGDLS and CDR2 is YYNGEE. The CDR3 runs 18 residues. CDR3: CASSGPGQGIQSYNEQFF. CDR3 DNA sequence: TGTGCCAGCAGCGGACCGGGACAGGGGATTCAATCCTACAATGAGCAGTTCTTC. Full variable domain (rest looked up from reference TRBV9 and TRBJ2-1): DSGVTQTPKHLITATGQRVTLRCSPRSGDLSVYWYQQSLDQGLQFLIQYYNGEERAKGNILERFSAQQFPDLHSELNLSSLELGDSALYFCASSGPGQGIQSYNEQFFGPGTRLTVL.

This sequence joins TRBV5-1 and TRBJ1-1; perhaps TRBD1 as D (6 bases). Trimming stripped 4 bases from V and 0 bases from J, with 16 bases between. Germline lookup yields CDR1 SGHRS and CDR2 YFSETQ. The CDR3 has 16 residues. CDR3 DNA sequence: TGCGCCAGCAGCGCAATAGGACAGTTCATGAACACTGAAGCTTTCTTT. Translating gives CASSAIGQFMNTEAFF.

The V gene is TRBV28, the J gene TRBJ2-7; the match to TRBD2 covers 7 bases. The CDR3 is made up of 15 amino acids. After removal of 5 bases from V and 3 bases from J, the junction contained 10 bases not matched to a gene. The V gene's germline CDR1 is MDHEN and CDR2 SYDVKM. CDR3 DNA: TGTGCCAGCAGTCCCCTCGGGGAGGGGAGCTACGAGCAGTACTTC. This translates into CASSPLGEGSYEQYF.

CDR3 sequence: CASSFAGGRDEQYF. Here the CDR3 DNA reads TGTGCCAGCAGTTTTGCGGGAGGGAGGGACGAGCAGTACTTC. This chain uses TRBV28 with TRBJ2-7, with 9 nucleotides matching TRBD2. The CDR3 runs 14 residues. The V gene end was trimmed by 3 bases and the J gene end by 5 bases; junction bases not matched to a gene: 5. The germline gives CDR1 MDHEN, CDR2 SYDVKM.

J is TRBJ2-1 and V is TRBV27; 11 nucleotides align to TRBD1. This CDR3 comprises 17 residues. In germline, CDR1 is MNHEY, CDR2 SMNVEV (reference sequence). V gave up 3 bases and J gave up 4 bases; unmatched junction bases: 8. The CDR3 protein is CASSFRTGTGGYNEQFF. CDR3 in DNA: TGTGCCAGCAGTTTCCGAACCGGGACAGGGGGTTACAATGAGCAGTTCTTC.

This clone was detected only once. The V gene is TRBV28, the J gene TRBJ1-1; maybe TRBD1 (5 bases). The CDR3 loop spans 12 amino acids. Trimming removed 3 bases at V and 10 bases at J, with 12 bases between. Germline V gene sequence: CDR1 MDHEN, CDR2 SYDVKM. CDR3 bases: TGTGCCAGCAGTTTTAGGGGAAGAGGAGCTTTCTTT. This codes for CASSFRGRGAFF.

V gene TRBV6-5 combines with J gene TRBJ2-1; D is ambiguous. The germline CDR1 and CDR2 sequences are MNHEY and SVGAGI. Trimming shortened V by 0 bases and J by 4 bases, and 7 bases separated the two germline ends. This CDR3 is 14 amino acids long. CDR3 residues: CASSYSGGYNEQFF. CDR3 nucleotide sequence: TGTGCCAGCAGTTACTCCGGCGGATACAATGAGCAGTTCTTC.

The rearrangement links TRBV5-1 to TRBJ1-1; D possibly corresponds to TRBD1 (5 bases). V was shortened by 3 bases and J by 1 base, with 10 bases between the two germline ends. Germline V lookup: CDR1 SGHRS, CDR2 YFSETQ. The CDR3 runs 14 residues. CDR3 sequence (DNA): TGCGCCAGCAGCTCAGGGTGGACGAACACTGAAGCTTTCTTT. It yields the protein CASSSGWTNTEAFF.

The chain carries TRBV7-9 and TRBJ2-2; 10 bases line up with TRBD2. Germline V gene data show CDR1 as SEHNR and CDR2 as FQNEAQ (reference sequence). This CDR3 contains 17 residues. The junction had 9 bases not matched to a gene; V was cut back by 1 base and J by 7 bases. In DNA form, the CDR3 reads TGTGCCAGCAGCTTAGTGCGGCTAGCGGGAGAGGTCGGGGAGCTGTTTTTT. Translation gives CASSLVRLAGEVGELFF.

This clone was counted between two and nine times. The gene calls are TRBV10-3 and TRBJ1-1; tentative D call: TRBD1 (5 bases). The CDR3 runs 12 residues. Germline V CDR1 and CDR2: ENHRY, SYGVKD. The ends were cut back, 4 bases at V and 4 bases at J, with 7 bases in the middle. CDR3 region: CAISGQSTEAFF. CDR3 nucleotides: TGTGCCATCAGTGGACAGAGCACTGAAGCTTTCTTT.

The V and J genes are TRBV28 and TRBJ2-7; 7 positions agree with TRBD1. This CDR3 comprises 15 residues. The V segment lost 2 bases and the J segment 0 bases; nucleotides outside the gene matches: 4. Germline V gives CDR1 MDHEN, CDR2 SYDVKM. CDR3 sequence (DNA): TGTGCCAGCAGTTTAATAGACAGGGACTCCTACGAGCAGTACTTC. This sequence encodes CASSLIDRDSYEQYF.

The chain employs TRBV15 and TRBJ2-1; 14 bases fit TRBD2. Germline V gene data show CDR1 as LNHNV and CDR2 as YYDKDF (reference sequence). V was clipped by 8 bases and J by 5 bases; unmatched bases: 5. The CDR3 spans 15 residues. The DNA for the CDR3 is TGTGCCACCCACGGGACTAGCGGGAGCCACAATGAGCAGTTCTTC. Encoded protein: CATHGTSGSHNEQFF.

This clone was observed a single time. The gene calls are TRBV15 and TRBJ1-5; D ambiguous. CDR1 is LNHNV, CDR2 YYDKDF, per germline (reference sequence). Trimming cost V 0 bases and J 5 bases, with 11 bases left between them. The CDR3 covers 15 residues. The CDR3, as DNA: TGTGCCACCAGCAGAGATCGCCTCTACGATCAGCCCCAGCATTTT. Its translation is CATSRDRLYDQPQHF. Complete variable domain (other parts from reference TRBV15 and TRBJ1-5): DAMVIQNPRYQVTQFGKPVTLSCSQTLNHNVMYWYQQKSSQAPKLLFHYYDKDFNNEADTPDNFQSRRPNTSFCFLDIRSPGLGDTAMYLCATSRDRLYDQPQHFGDGTRLSIL.

The chain uses TRBV9 and TRBJ1-2, with D possibly TRBD1 on 5 matching bases. The V and J ends lost 4 bases and 2 bases respectively, with 15 bases between them. The CDR3 is made up of 15 amino acids. Germline CDR1 is SGDLS and CDR2 is YYNGEE. CDR3 region: CASSPPRGGNYGYTF. The CDR3 nucleotides read TGTGCCAGCAGCCCCCCCCGGGGGGGGAACTATGGCTACACCTTC. The full variable domain, with the rest looked up from reference TRBV9 and TRBJ1-2, is DSGVTQTPKHLITATGQRVTLRCSPRSGDLSVYWYQQSLDQGLQFLIQYYNGEERAKGNILERFSAQQFPDLHSELNLSSLELGDSALYFCASSPPRGGNYGYTFGSGTRLTVV.

The V and J genes are TRBV7-9 and TRBJ1-1; possible D gene TRBD1, 5 bases. Germline lookup yields CDR1 SEHNR and CDR2 FQNEAQ (reference sequence). This CDR3 contains 15 residues. Trimming removed 2 bases at V and 4 bases at J, with 14 bases between. CDR3 sequence (DNA): TGTGCCAGCAGCTTATCGGGGGAGTGGTCCACTGAAGCTTTCTTT. Amino acids: CASSLSGEWSTEAFF. Drawing the rest from reference TRBV7-9 and TRBJ1-1, the complete variable domain is DTGVSQNPRHKITKRGQNVTFRCDPISEHNRLYWYRQTLGQGPEFLTYFQNEAQLEKSRLLSDRFSAERPKGSFSTLEIQRTEQGDSAMYLCASSLSGEWSTEAFFGQGTRLTVV.

The V and J genes are TRBV6-1 and TRBJ1-6, with D possibly TRBD1 on 6 matching bases. The CDR3 spans 13 residues. Germline V gives CDR1 MNHNS, CDR2 SASEGT. V lost 6 bases and J 13 bases, leaving 16 bases between the germline ends. The DNA for the CDR3 is TGTGCCAGCAGGTTTGATGGGGGCGGCCCCCTCCACTTT. Residues: CASRFDGGGPLHF.

This sequence joins TRBV2 and TRBJ2-6; D not resolved. The CDR3 is 14 amino acids. CDR1 and CDR2 from the germline V gene are SNHLY and FYNNEI. V lost 3 bases and J lost 0, with 3 bases in between. CDR3 nucleotides: TGTGCCAGCAGTGATGGCTCTGGGGCCAACGTCCTGACTTTC. Its translation: CASSDGSGANVLTF.

V gene TRBV6-6 combines with J gene TRBJ2-3; the D is unclear. Germline CDR1 MNHNY, CDR2 SVGAGI (reference sequence). V was cut by 6 bases and J by 2 bases, with 9 bases left in between. The CDR3 has 13 residues. The CDR3 region is CASSTRLTDTQYF. For the CDR3, the DNA is TGTGCCAGCAGCACACGACTCACAGATACGCAGTATTTT.

The genes are TRBV27 and TRBJ1-5, with 7 bases aligning to TRBD1. The trim removed 2 bases at V and 5 bases at J, leaving 3 bases unmatched. The CDR3 is made up of 14 amino acids. Germline lookup yields CDR1 MNHEY and CDR2 SMNVEV (reference sequence). The CDR3 spells CASSLRDSDQPQHF. For the CDR3, the DNA is TGTGCCAGCAGTTTAAGGGACAGCGATCAGCCCCAGCATTTT.

This clone was detected once. This sequence joins TRBV6-6 and TRBJ2-5, with 8 bases fitting TRBD1. Germline values: CDR1 MNHNY, CDR2 SVGAGI (reference sequence). The CDR3 has 13 residues. The V segment lost 7 bases and the J segment 2 bases; nucleotides outside the gene matches: 3. The CDR3 loop reads CASTGQGQETQYF. Written as DNA, the CDR3 is TGTGCCAGCACCGGACAGGGTCAAGAGACCCAGTACTTC.

The chain is built from TRBV7-3 and TRBJ2-2; D uncertain. The ends were cut back, 4 bases at V and 8 bases at J, with 8 bases in the middle. The CDR3 has 12 amino acids. The germline V gene has CDR1 SGHTA and CDR2 FQGTGA. This chain's CDR3 is CASSWSEGELFF. The CDR3 DNA is TGTGCCAGCAGCTGGAGTGAGGGGGAGCTGTTTTTT.

CDR3 residues: CASSTSGGAYTF. As DNA, the CDR3 is TGTGCCAGCAGCACCTCGGGGGGGGCCTACACCTTC. This rearrangement joins TRBV28 to TRBJ1-2, with D possibly TRBD1 on 6 matching bases. Germline values: CDR1 MDHEN, CDR2 SYDVKM. The CDR3 runs 12 residues. V shed 6 bases and J shed 10 bases, with 15 bases lying between them.

The V call is TRBV27, the J call TRBJ2-2; 10 bases fit TRBD1. Losses at the gene ends were 3 bases for V and 4 bases for J; bases not matched to a gene: 14. This CDR3 has 19 residues. CDR1 and CDR2 (germline): MNHEY, SMNVEV (reference sequence). The CDR3 coding sequence is TGTGCCAGCAGTTTTCTAGGGGACAGGGGTTCGCTGGGCACCGGGGAGCTGTTTTTT. Encoded protein: CASSFLGDRGSLGTGELFF.

V and J are TRBV18 and TRBJ1-2; possibly TRBD1 for D (5 bases). Germline V gene lookup returns CDR1 KGHSH and CDR2 LQKENI. The V gene lost 3 bases and the J gene lost 5 bases, with 10 bases spanning the gap. This CDR3 spans 13 amino acids. The CDR3 here is CASSPGRDYGYTF. CDR3 nucleotides: TGTGCCAGCTCACCGGGCAGGGATTATGGCTACACCTTC.